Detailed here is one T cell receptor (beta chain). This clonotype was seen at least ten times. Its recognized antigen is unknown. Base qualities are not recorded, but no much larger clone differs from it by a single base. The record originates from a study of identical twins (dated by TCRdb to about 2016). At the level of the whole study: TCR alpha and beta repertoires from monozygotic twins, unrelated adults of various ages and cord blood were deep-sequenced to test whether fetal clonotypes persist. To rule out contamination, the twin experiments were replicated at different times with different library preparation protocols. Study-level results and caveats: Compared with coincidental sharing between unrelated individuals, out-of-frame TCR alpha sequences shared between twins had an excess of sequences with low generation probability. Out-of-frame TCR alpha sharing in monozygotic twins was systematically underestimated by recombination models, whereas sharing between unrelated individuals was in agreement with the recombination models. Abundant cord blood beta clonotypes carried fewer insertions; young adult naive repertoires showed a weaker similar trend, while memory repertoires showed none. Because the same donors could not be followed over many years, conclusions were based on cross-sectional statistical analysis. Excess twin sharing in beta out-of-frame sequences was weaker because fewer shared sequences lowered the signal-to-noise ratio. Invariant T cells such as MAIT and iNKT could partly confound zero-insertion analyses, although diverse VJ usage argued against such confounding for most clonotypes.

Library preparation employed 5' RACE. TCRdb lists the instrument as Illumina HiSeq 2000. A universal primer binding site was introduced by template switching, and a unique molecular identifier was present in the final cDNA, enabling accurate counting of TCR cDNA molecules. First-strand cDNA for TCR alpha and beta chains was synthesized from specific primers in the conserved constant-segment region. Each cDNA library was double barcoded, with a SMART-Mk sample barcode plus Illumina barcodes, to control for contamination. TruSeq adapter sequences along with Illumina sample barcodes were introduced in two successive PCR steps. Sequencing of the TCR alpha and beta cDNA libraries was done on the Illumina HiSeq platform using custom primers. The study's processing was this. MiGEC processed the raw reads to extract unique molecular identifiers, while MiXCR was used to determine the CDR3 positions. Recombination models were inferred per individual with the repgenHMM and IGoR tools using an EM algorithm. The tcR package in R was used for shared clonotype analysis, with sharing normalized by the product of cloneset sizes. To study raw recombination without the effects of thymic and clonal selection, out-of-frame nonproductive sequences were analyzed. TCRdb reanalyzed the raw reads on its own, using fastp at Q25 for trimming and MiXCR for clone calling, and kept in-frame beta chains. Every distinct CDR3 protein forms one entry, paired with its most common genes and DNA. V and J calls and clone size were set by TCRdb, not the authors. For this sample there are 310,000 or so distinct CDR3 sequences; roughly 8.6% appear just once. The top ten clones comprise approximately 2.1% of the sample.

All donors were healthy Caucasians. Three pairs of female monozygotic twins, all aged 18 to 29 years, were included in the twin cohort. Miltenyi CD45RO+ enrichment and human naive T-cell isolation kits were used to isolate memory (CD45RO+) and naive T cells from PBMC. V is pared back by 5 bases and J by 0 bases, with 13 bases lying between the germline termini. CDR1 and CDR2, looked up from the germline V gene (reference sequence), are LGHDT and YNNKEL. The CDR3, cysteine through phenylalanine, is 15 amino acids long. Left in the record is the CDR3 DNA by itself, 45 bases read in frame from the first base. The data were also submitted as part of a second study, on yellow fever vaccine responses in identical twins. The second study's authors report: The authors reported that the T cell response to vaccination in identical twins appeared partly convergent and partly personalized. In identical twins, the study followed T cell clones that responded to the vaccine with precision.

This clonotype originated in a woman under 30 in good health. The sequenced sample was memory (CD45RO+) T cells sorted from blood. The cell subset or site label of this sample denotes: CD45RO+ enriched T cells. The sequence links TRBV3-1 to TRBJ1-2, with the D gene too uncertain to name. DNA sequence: TGTGCCAGCAGCGATCAGAAGGTGGCTAACTATGGCTACACCTTC. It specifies CASSDQKVANYGYTF.